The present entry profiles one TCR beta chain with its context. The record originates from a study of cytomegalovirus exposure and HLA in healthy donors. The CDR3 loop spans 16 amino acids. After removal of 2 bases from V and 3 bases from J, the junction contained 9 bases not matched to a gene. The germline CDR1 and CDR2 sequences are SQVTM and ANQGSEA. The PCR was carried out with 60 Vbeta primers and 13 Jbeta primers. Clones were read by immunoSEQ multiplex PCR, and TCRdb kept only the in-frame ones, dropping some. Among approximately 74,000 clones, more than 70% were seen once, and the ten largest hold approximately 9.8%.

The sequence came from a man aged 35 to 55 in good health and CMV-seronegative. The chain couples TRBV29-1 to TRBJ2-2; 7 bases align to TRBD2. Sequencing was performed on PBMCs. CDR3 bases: TGCAGCGTTGAAAATGGGGAGGGTCGGGACACCGGGGAGCTGTTTTTT. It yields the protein CSVENGEGRDTGELFF.